This T cell receptor (beta chain) was obtained from a study of shared clonotypes between healthy human individuals. This CDR3 has 16 residues. V lost 5 bases to trimming and J lost 1 base; unmatched junction nucleotides: 6. Germline-derived CDR1 and CDR2 are SEHNR and FQNEAQ (reference sequence). About this clone: Antigen unknown.

It was across several immunoSEQ plates that each subset's genomic DNA was evenly split. Some clones are missing from TCRdb's copy, which holds only in-frame ones; the method was immunoSEQ multiplex PCR. There are 2 million to 2.5 million clones in the sample; nearly 97% occur only once, and 0.1% to 0.15% lies in the top ten. Regarding the study as a whole: Investigators collected only blood, and repertoires in tissues likely differ. Non-shared clonotypes were found to have lower generation probabilities than the clonotypes that were shared by all four of the sorted-subset donors.

The sequence derives from a man aged 18 to 35 in good health. The specimen sequenced was naive CD4+ T cells sorted from blood. The subset: CD45RA+ positively selected. The genes are TRBV7-9 and TRBJ2-5; 11 nucleotides line up with TRBD2. This CDR3 reads CASSRGSGGVQETQYF. CDR3 DNA: TGTGCCAGCAGCCGAGGTAGCGGGGGGGTCCAAGAGACCCAGTACTTC.